The clone carrying this T cell receptor (beta chain) turned up a few times. The CDR3 contains 14 residues. Trimming pared 5 bases from V and 5 bases from J, leaving 17 bases between. CDR1 SGHTS and CDR2 YDEGEE come from the germline V gene. Each CDR3 protein gets one entry after TCRdb re-called the RT-PCR reads with MiXCR. Here the sample spans 550,000 to 750,000 distinct CDR3 sequences, 12% to 15% being singletons. Material: memory CD4+ T cells from blood. This chain joins TRBV5-8 and TRBJ2-7, with D unresolved. This receptor was obtained from a female donor in good health, serving as a healthy control. This CDR3 reads CASSLGPNDDEQYF. DNA of the CDR3: TGTGCCAGCAGTTTAGGACCGAATGACGACGAGCAGTACTTC.